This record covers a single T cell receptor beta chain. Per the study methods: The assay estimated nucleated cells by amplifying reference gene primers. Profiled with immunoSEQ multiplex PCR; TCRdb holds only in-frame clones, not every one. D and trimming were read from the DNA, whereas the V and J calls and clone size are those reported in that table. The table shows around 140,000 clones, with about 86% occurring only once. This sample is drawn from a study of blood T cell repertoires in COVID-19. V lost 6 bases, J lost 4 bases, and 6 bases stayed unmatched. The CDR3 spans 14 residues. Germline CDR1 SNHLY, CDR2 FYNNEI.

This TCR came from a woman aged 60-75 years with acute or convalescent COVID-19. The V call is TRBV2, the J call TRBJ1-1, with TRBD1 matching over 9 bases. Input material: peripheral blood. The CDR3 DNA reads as TGTGCCAGCAGGAACAGACAGGGGGGCACTGAAGCTTTCTTT. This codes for CASRNRQGGTEAFF.